This TCR beta chain was captured in a study of blood T cell repertoires in COVID-19. Background on the study: The United States, Italy and Spain were the sources of the acute and convalescent COVID-19 samples.

Per the original methods: Reference gene primer amplification gave estimated nucleated cell counts. Data came from immunoSEQ multiplex PCR; TCRdb stores just in-frame clones and leaves some out. Clone size and V and J calls were adopted from that table, with D and trimming inferred from the DNA. Of about 270,000 clones listed, around 87% are singletons. Participants spanned ages about 18 to 90 years and resided in over 20 US areas. In assigning cohorts, the study relied on participant-reported clinical history. Sequences were obtained from PBMCs or T cells enriched from blood (not recorded which). This clonotype was sampled from a woman between 18 and 29 years old who had recovered from COVID-19.

CDR3 in amino acids: CASSLWPRDSLAKNIQYF. CDR3 nucleotide sequence: TGTGCCAGCAGTTTATGGCCAAGGGACTCTTTAGCCAAAAACATTCAGTACTTC. V usage is TRBV28 and J usage is TRBJ2-4, with D perhaps TRBD2 (6 bases). V lost 0 bases and J 0 bases, leaving 15 bases between the germline ends. Germline CDR1 MDHEN, CDR2 SYDVKM. The CDR3 is made up of 18 amino acids.